These 2 T cell receptor beta chains came from one sample sequenced in a study of cytomegalovirus exposure and HLA in healthy donors (dated by TCRdb to 2015 to 2018). The library was generated by the immunoSEQ multiplex PCR assay. For the multiplex PCR, a mixture combining 60 forward primers for TCR Vbeta segments and 13 reverse primers for TCR Jbeta segments was used. This is the immuneACCESS table as TCRdb keeps it, with only in-frame sequences that have V and J called. A part of the clones is gone; compared with another copy, unresolved V genes explain less than half, and the rest is unexplained. This sample has approximately 150,000 clones in its table, and approximately 70% of those were observed once. 5.5% to 7% of the sample is in the top ten clones. Sequences were obtained from PBMCs. These receptors all come from an older woman in good health and CMV-seronegative.

V gene TRBV11-2 combines with J gene TRBJ2-7, with D unresolved. The germline V gene encodes CDR1 SGHAT and CDR2 FQNNGV. The ends were cut back, 1 base at V and 6 bases at J, with 7 bases in the middle. The CDR3 length is 12 residues. Written as DNA, the CDR3 is TGTGCCAGCAGCTTAGTGTCGTCCGAGCAGTACTTC. Amino acid sequence: CASSLVSSEQYF.

V usage is TRBV6-5 and J usage is TRBJ1-5, with D possibly being TRBD1 (5 bases). This CDR3 contains 16 residues. V gave up 0 bases and J gave up 7 bases, with 16 bases separating them. In germline, CDR1 is MNHEY, CDR2 SVGAGI. The CDR3 DNA sequence: TGTGCCAGCAGTTACTCGAAAGGCAGGGCAGGGCAGCCCCAGCATTTT. Its protein is CASSYSKGRAGQPQHF.